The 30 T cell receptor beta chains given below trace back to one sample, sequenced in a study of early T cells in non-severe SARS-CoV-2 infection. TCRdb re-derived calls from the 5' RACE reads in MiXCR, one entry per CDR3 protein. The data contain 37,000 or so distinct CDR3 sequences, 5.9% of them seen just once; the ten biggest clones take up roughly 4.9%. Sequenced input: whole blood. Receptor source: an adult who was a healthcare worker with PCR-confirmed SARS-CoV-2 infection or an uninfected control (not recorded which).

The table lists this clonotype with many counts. The CDR3 loop is CASSQNLAGLTDTQYF. CDR3 in DNA: TGTGCCAGCAGCCAGAACCTAGCGGGCCTCACAGATACGCAGTATTTT. The gene calls are TRBV3-1 and TRBJ2-3; TRBD2 agrees at 8 bases. Germline values: CDR1 LGHDT, CDR2 YNNKEL (reference sequence). J lost 2 bases, V lost 3 bases, and 7 bases had no gene match. This CDR3 has 16 amino acids.

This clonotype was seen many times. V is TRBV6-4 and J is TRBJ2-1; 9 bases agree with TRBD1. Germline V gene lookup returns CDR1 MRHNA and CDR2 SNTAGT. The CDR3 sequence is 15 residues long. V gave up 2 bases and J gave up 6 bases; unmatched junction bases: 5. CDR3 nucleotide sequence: TGTGCCAGCAGTGACACAGGGGGCTCGGGCAATGAGCAGTTCTTC. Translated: CASSDTGGSGNEQFF.

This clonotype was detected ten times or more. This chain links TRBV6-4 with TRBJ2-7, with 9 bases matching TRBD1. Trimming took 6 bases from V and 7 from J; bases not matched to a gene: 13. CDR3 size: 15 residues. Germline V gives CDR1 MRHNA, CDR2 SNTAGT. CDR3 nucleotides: TGTGCCAGCAGGAAACGCTACAGGGGGCAAAATGAGCAGTACTTC. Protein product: CASRKRYRGQNEQYF.

CDR3 region: CASSIEMGQGAYNEQFF. The CDR3 coding sequence is TGTGCCAGTAGTATAGAAATGGGACAGGGGGCCTACAATGAGCAGTTCTTC. This chain uses TRBV19 with TRBJ2-1; TRBD1 matches 11 bases. The germline CDR1 and CDR2 sequences are LNHDA and SQIVND (reference sequence). Losses at the gene ends were 0 bases for V and 2 bases for J; bases not matched to a gene: 3. The CDR3 length is 17 residues.

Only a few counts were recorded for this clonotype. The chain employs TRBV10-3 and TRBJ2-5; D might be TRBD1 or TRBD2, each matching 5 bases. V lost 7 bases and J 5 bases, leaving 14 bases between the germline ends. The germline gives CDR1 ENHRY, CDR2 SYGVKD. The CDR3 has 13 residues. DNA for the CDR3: TGTGCCATCAACCGAGGGGCGGGCGAGACCCAGTACTTC. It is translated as CAINRGAGETQYF.

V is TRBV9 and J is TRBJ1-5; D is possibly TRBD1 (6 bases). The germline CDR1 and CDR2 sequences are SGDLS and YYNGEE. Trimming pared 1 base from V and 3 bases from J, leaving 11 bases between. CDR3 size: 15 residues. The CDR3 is CASSVHGQFNQPQHF. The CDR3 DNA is TGTGCCAGCAGCGTACACGGACAGTTCAATCAGCCCCAGCATTTT.

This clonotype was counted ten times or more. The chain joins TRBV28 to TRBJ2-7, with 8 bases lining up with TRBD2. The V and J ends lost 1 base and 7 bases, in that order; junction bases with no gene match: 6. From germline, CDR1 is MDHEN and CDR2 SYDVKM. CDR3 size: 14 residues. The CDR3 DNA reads TGTGCCAGCAGTTTATATCCTCGGGAGGGGGAGCAGTACTTC. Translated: CASSLYPREGEQYF. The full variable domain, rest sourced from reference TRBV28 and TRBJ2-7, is DVKVTQSSRYLVKRTGEKVFLECVQDMDHENMFWYRQDPGLGLRLIYFSYDVKMKEKGDIPEGYSVSREKKERFSLILESASTNQTSMYLCASSLYPREGEQYFGPGTRLTVT.

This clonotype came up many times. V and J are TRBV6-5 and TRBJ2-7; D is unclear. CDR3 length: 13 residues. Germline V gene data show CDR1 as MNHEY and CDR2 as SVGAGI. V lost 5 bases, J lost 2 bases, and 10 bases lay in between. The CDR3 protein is CASSPRAAYEQYF. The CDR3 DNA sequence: TGTGCCAGCAGTCCTCGGGCAGCCTACGAGCAGTACTTC.

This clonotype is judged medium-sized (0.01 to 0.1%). The CDR3 DNA sequence: TGTGCCAGCAGTTTAGGGGGCAGGGGCTACGAGCAGTACTTC. As protein: CASSLGGRGYEQYF. The genes are TRBV28 and TRBJ2-7, with D tentatively TRBD1 (6 bases). Germline CDR1 MDHEN, CDR2 SYDVKM. V was trimmed by 2 bases and J by 3 bases, leaving 11 bases between them. The CDR3 totals 14 residues.

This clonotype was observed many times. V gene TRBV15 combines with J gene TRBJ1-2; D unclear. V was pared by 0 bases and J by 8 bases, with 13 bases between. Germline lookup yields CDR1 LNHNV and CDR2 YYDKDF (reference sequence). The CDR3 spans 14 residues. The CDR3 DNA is TGTGCCACCAGCAGAGATCCGGCAGGAGGGGGCTACACCTTC. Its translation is CATSRDPAGGGYTF.

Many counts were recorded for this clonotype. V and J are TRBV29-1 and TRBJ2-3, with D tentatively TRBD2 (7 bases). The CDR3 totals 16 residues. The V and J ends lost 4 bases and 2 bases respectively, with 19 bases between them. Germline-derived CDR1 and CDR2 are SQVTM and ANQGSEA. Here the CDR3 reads CSVGQARREFTDTQYF. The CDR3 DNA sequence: TGCAGCGTTGGACAGGCGCGGCGGGAGTTCACAGATACGCAGTATTTT.

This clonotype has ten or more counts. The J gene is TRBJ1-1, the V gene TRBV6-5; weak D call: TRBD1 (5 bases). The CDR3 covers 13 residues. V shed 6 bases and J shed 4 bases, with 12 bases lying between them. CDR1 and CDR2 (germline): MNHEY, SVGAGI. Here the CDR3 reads CASRIRGATEAFF. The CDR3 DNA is TGTGCCAGCAGGATAAGAGGGGCCACTGAAGCTTTCTTT.

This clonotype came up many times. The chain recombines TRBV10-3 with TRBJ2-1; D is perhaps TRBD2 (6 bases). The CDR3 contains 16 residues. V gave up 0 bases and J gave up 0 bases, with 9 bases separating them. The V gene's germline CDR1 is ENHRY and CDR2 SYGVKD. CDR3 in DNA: TGTGCCATCAGTGAGTCGGCGGGAAGCTCCTACAATGAGCAGTTCTTC. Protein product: CAISESAGSSYNEQFF.

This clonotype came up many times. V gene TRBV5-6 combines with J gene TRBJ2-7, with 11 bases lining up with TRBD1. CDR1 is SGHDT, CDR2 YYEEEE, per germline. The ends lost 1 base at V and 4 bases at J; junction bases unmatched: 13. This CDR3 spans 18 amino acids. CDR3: CASSLHAAGTGGVYEQYF. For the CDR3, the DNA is TGTGCCAGCAGCTTGCACGCCGCAGGGACAGGGGGTGTGTACGAGCAGTACTTC.

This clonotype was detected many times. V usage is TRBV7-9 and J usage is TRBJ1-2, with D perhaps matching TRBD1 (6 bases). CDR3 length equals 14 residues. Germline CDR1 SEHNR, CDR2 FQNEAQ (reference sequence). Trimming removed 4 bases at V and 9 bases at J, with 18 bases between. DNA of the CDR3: TGTGCCAGCAGCTCCATAATCAGGGGAGGGAGCTACACCTTC. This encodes CASSSIIRGGSYTF.

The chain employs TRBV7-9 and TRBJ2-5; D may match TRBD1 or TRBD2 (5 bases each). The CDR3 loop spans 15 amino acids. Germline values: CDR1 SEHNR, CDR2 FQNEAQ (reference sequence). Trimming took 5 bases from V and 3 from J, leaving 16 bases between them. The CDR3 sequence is CASSPGRVVKETQYF. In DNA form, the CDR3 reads TGTGCCAGCAGCCCGGGGCGGGTGGTCAAAGAGACCCAGTACTTC.

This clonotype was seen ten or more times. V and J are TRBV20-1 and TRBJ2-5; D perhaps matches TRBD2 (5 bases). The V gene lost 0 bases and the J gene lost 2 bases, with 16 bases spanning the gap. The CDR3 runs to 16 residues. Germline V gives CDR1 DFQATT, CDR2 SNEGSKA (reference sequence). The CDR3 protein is CSARDLVASSQETQYF. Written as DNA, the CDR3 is TGCAGTGCTAGAGATTTGGTGGCTAGCTCGCAAGAGACCCAGTACTTC.

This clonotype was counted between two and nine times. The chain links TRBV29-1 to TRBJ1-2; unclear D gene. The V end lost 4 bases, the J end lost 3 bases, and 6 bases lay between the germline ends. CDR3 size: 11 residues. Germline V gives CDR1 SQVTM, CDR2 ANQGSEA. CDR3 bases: TGCAGCGTTGGAGAGGACTATGGCTACACCTTC. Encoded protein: CSVGEDYGYTF.

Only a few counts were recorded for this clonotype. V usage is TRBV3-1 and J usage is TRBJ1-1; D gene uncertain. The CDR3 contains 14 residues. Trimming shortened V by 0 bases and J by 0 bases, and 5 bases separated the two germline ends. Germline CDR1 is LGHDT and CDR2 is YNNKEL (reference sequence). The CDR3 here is CASSQDSLNTEAFF. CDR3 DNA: TGTGCCAGCAGCCAAGACAGTTTGAACACTGAAGCTTTCTTT. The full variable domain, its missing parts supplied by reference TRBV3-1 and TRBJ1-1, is DTAVSQTPKYLVTQMGNDKSIKCEQNLGHDTMYWYKQDSKKFLKIMFSYNNKELIINETVPNRFSPKSPDKAHLNLHINSLELGDSAVYFCASSQDSLNTEAFFGQGTRLTVV.

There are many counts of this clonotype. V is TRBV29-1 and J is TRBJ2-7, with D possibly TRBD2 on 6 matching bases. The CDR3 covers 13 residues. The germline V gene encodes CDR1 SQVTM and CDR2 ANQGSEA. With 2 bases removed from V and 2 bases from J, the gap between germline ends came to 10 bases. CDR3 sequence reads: CSVERDSTYEQYF. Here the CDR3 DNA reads TGCAGCGTTGAAAGGGACTCAACCTACGAGCAGTACTTC.

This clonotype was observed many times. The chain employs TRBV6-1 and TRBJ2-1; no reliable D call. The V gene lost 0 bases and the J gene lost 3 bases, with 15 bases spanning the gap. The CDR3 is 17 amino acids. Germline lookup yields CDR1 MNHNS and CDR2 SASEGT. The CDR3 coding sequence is TGTGCCAGCAGTGAAGCCCCCCGTAGCAGAATCTACAATGAGCAGTTCTTC. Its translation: CASSEAPRSRIYNEQFF.

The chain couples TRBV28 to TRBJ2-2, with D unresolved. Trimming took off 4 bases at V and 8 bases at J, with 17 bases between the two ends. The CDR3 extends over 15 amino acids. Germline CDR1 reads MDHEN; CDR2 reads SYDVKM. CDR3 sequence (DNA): TGTGCCAGCAGTTCCCCCTCGGCAGTCGGGGGGGAGCTGTTTTTT. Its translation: CASSSPSAVGGELFF.

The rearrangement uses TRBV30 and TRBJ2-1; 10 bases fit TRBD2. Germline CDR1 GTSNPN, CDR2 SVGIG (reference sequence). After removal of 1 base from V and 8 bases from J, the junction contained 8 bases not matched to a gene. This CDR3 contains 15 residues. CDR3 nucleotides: TGTGCCTGGAGTGCCCTAGCGGGAGAGATCGATGAGCAGTTCTTC. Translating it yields CAWSALAGEIDEQFF.

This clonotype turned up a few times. As DNA, the CDR3 is TGTGCCAGCTCCCGCGGGACAGACTACGAGCAGTACTTC. Translated: CASSRGTDYEQYF. This chain uses TRBV25-1 with TRBJ2-7, with D perhaps TRBD1 (7 bases). V gave up 8 bases and J gave up 3 bases, with 14 bases separating them. This CDR3 has 13 amino acids. Per the germline V gene, CDR1 is MGHDK and CDR2 is SYGVNS.

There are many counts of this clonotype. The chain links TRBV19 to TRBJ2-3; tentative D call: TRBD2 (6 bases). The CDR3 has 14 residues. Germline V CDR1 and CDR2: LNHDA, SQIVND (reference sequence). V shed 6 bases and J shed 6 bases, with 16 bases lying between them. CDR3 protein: CASRSGGSGDTQYF. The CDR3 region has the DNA TGTGCCAGTAGATCCGGGGGAAGCGGCGATACGCAGTATTTT.

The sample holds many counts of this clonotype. The DNA for the CDR3 is TGCAGTGCTGTCACCGGGACAGGGAACACAGATACGCAGTATTTT. It yields the protein CSAVTGTGNTDTQYF. The chain uses TRBV20-1 and TRBJ2-3; 9 nucleotides align to TRBD1. The germline V gene encodes CDR1 DFQATT and CDR2 SNEGSKA (reference sequence). The CDR3 contains 15 residues. V shed 5 bases, J shed 2 bases, and the junction held 8 bases outside the gene matches.

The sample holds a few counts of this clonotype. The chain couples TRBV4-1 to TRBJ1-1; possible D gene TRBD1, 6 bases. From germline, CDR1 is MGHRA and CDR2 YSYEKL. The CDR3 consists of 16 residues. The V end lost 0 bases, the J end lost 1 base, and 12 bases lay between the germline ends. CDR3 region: CASSQDSGHRNTEAFF. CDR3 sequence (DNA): TGCGCCAGCAGCCAAGATTCGGGACACAGGAACACTGAAGCTTTCTTT.

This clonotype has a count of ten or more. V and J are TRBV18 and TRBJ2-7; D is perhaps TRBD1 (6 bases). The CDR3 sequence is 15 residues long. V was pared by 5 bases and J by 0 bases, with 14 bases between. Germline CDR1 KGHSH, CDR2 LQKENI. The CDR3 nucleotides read TGTGCCAGCTCATCCACTAGGGGGAGCTCCTACGAGCAGTACTTC. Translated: CASSSTRGSSYEQYF.

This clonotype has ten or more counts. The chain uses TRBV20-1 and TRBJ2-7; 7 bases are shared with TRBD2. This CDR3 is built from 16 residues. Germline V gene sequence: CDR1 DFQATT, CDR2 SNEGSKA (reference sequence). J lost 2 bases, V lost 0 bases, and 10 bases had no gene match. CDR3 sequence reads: CSARDRSSGTPYEQYF. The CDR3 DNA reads TGCAGTGCTAGAGATCGGTCTAGCGGAACCCCCTACGAGCAGTACTTC.

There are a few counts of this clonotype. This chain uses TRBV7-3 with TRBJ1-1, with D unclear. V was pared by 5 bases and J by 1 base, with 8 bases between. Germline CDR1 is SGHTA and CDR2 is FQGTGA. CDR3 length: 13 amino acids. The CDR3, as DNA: TGTGCCAGCAGCAGATGGGGGAACACTGAAGCTTTCTTT. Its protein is CASSRWGNTEAFF.